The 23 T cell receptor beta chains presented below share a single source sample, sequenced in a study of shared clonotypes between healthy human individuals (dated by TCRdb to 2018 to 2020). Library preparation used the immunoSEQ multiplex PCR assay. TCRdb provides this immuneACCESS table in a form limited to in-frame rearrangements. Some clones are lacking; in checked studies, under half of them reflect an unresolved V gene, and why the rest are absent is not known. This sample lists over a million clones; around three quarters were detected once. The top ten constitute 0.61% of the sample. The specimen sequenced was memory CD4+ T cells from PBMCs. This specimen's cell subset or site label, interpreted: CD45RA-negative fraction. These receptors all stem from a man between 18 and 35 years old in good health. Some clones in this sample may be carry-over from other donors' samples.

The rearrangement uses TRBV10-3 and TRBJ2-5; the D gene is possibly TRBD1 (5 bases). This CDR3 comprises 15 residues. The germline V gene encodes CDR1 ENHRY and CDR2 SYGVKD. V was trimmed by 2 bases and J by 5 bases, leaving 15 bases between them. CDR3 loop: CAISEARADWETQYF. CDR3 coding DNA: TGTGCCATCAGTGAGGCCAGGGCGGATTGGGAGACCCAGTACTTC.

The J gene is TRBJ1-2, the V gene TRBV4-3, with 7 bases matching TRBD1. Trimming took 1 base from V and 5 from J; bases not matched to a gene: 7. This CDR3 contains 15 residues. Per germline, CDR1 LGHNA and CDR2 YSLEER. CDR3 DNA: TGCGCCAGCAGCCAAGGTGCGACAGGGAGTTATGGCTACACCTTC. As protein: CASSQGATGSYGYTF.

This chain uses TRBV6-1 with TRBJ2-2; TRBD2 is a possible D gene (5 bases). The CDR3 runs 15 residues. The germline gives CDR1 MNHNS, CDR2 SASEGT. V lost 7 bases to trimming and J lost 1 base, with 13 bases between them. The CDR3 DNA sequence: TGTGCCAGCACCTCCAGTGGAGGGAACACCGGGGAGCTGTTTTTT. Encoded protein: CASTSSGGNTGELFF.

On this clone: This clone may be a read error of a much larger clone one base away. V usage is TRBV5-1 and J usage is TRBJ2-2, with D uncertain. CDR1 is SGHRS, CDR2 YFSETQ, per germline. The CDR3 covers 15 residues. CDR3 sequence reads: CTSSFIGVLAGELFF. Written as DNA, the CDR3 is TGCACCAGCAGCTTTATCGGAGTCCTAGCCGGGGAGCTGTTTTTT.

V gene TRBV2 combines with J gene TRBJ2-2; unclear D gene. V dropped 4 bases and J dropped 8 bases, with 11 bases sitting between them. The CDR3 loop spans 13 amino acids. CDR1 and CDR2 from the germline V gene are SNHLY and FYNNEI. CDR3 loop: CASSARNPGELFF. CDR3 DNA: TGTGCCAGCAGTGCGCGCAATCCAGGGGAGCTGTTTTTT.

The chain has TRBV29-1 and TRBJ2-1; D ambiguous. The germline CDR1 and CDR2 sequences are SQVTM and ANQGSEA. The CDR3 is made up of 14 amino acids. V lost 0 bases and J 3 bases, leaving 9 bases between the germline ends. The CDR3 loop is CSVEEETHYNEQFF. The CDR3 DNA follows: TGCAGCGTTGAAGAAGAGACGCACTACAATGAGCAGTTCTTC.

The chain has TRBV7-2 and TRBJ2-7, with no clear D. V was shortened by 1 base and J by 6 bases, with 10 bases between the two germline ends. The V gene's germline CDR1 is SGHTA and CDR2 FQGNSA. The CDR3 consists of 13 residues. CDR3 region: CASSLVSASEQYF. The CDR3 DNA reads TGTGCCAGCAGCTTAGTTTCGGCCAGCGAGCAGTACTTC.

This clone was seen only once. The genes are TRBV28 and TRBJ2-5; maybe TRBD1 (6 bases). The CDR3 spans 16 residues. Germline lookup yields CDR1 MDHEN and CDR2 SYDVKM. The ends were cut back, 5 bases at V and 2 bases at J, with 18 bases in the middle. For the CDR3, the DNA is TGTGCCAGCAGTAGGGGGAGAGGATCAGCTCAAGAGACCCAGTACTTC. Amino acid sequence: CASSRGRGSAQETQYF.

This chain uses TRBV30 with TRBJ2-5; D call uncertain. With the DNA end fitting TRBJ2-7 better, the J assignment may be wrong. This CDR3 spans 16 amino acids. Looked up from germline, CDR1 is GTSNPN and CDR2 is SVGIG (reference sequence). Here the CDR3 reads CAWSLFGTQRTYEQYF. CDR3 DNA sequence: TGTGCCTGGAGCCTTTTCGGAACTCAAAGAACCTACGAGCAGTACTTC.

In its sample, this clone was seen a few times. CDR3 amino acids: CASSSQGFGEQYF. The CDR3 DNA reads as TGTGCCAGCAGTTCACAGGGGTTCGGCGAGCAGTACTTC. The chain has TRBV7-9 and TRBJ2-7; 7 nucleotides align to TRBD1. The junction had 8 bases not matched to a gene; V was cut back by 6 bases and J by 6 bases. The CDR3 loop spans 13 amino acids. Germline V gives CDR1 SEHNR, CDR2 FQNEAQ (reference sequence).

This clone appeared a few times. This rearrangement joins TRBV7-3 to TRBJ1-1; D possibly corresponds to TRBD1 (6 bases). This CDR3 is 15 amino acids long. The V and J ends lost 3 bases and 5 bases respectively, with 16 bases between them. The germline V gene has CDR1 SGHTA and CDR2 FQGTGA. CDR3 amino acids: CASSFKQGGLTEAFF. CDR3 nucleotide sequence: TGTGCCAGCAGCTTTAAACAAGGGGGACTGACTGAAGCTTTCTTT.

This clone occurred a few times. The DNA of the CDR3 is TGTGCCAGCAGCGTGAACCAGCGGGTAACCGGGGAGCTGTTTTTT. This encodes CASSVNQRVTGELFF. The chain links TRBV9 to TRBJ2-2, with D possibly matching TRBD2 (6 bases). Germline values: CDR1 SGDLS, CDR2 YYNGEE. CDR3 length equals 15 residues. The germline V and J ends were trimmed by 2 bases and 5 bases, with 13 bases remaining between them.

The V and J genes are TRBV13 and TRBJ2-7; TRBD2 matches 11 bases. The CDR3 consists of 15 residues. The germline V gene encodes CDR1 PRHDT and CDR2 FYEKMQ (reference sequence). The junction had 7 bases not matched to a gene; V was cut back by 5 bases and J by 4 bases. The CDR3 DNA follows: TGTGCCAGCAGCCAAGGGGGACTAGCGGTTTACGAGCAGTACTTC. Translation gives CASSQGGLAVYEQYF. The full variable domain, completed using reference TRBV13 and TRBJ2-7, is AAGVIQSPRHLIKEKRETATLKCYPIPRHDTVYWYQQGPGQDPQFLISFYEKMQSDKGSIPDRFSAQQFSDYHSELNMSSLELGDSALYFCASSQGGLAVYEQYFGPGTRLTVT.

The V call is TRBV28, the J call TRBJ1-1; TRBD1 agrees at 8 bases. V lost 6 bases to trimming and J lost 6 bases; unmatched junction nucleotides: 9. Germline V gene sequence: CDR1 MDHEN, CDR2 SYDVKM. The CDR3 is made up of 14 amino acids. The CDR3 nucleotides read TGTGCCAGCAGCTGGGACAGGCGAAGGCCTGAAGCTTTCTTT. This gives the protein CASSWDRRRPEAFF.

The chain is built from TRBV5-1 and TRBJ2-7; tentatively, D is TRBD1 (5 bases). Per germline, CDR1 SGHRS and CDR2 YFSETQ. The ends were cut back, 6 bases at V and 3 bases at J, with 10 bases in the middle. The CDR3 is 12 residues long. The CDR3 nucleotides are TGCGCCAGCATGGACAACTTCTACGAGCAGTACTTC. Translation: CASMDNFYEQYF.

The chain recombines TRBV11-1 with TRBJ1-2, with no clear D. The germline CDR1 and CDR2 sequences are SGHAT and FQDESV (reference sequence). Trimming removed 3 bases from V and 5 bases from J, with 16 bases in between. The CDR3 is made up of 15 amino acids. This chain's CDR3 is CASSLTTSAGYGYTF. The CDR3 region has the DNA TGTGCCAGCAGCTTGACCACTTCCGCGGGGTATGGCTACACCTTC.

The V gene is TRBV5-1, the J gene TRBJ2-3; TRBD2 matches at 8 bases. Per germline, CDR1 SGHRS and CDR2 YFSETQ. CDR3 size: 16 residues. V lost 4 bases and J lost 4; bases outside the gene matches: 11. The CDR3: CASSNTLAGGADTQYF. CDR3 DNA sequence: TGCGCCAGCAGCAATACCCTAGCGGGCGGCGCAGATACGCAGTATTTT.

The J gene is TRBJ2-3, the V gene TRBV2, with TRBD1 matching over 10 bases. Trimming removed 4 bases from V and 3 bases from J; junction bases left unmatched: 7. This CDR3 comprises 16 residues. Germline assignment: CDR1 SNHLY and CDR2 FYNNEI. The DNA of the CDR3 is TGTGCCAGCAGTGGTGGGACAGGGGTAAGGACAGATACGCAGTATTTT. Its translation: CASSGGTGVRTDTQYF. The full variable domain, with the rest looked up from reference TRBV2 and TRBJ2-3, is EPEVTQTPSHQVTQMGQEVILRCVPISNHLYFYWYRQILGQKVEFLVSFYNNEISEKSEIFDDQFSVERPDGSNFTLKIRSTKLEDSAMYFCASSGGTGVRTDTQYFGPGTRLTVL.

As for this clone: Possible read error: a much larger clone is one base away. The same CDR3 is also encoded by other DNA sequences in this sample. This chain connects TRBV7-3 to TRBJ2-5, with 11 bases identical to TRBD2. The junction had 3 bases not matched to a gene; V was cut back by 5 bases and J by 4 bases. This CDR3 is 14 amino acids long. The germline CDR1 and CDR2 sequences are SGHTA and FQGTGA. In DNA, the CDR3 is TGTGCCAGCAGCACTGGACTAGCGGGAGAGACCCAGTACTTC. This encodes CASSTGLAGETQYF.

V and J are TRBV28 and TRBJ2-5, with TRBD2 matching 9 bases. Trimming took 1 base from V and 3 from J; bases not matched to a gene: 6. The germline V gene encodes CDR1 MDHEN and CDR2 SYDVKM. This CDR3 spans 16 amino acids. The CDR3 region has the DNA TGTGCCAGCAGTTTATTGGGCGGGAGGGCCAAAGAGACCCAGTACTTC. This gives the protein CASSLLGGRAKETQYF.

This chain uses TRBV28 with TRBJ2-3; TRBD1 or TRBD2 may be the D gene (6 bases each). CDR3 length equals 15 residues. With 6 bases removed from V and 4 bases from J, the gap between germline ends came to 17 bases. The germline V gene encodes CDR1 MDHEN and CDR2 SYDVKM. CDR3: CASSQGGKSADTQYF. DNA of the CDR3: TGTGCCAGCAGCCAAGGGGGGAAATCCGCAGATACGCAGTATTTT.

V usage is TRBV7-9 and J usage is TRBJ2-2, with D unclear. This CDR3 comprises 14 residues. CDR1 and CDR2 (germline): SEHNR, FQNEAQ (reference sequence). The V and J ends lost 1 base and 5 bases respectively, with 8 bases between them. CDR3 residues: CASSLVAATGELFF. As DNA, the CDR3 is TGTGCCAGCAGCTTAGTAGCAGCGACCGGGGAGCTGTTTTTT. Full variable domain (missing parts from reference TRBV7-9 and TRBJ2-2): DTGVSQNPRHKITKRGQNVTFRCDPISEHNRLYWYRQTLGQGPEFLTYFQNEAQLEKSRLLSDRFSAERPKGSFSTLEIQRTEQGDSAMYLCASSLVAATGELFFGEGSRLTVL.

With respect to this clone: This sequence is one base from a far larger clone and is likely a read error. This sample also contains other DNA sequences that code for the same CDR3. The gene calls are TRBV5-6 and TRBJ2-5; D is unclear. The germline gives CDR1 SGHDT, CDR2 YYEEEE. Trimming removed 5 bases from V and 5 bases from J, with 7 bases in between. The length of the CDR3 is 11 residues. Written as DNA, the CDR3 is TGTGCCAGCAGTTATCTTGAGACCCAGTACTTC. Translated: CASSYLETQYF.